A selection of T cell receptor beta chains follows, all from one sample in a study of cytomegalovirus exposure and HLA in healthy donors. Sequencing was performed with immunoSEQ multiplex PCR; in TCRdb, only in-frame clones are kept and a portion is missing. This table has some 190,000 clones, roughly 80% appearing once. The sample taken for sequencing was PBMCs. Receptor source: a male donor in good health and CMV-seronegative. Each CDR3 is given with its conserved first and last residue. Each record gives: J gene, CDR3 length, clone size, D gene, V gene, CDR3 protein, CDR3 DNA. A D gene is named only where the DNA matches it firmly. A clone size is listed for some rows: how often the clone was seen (once, few, many), or a class if it is expanded.

J: TRBJ2-7
length: 11
size: -
D: -
V: TRBV10-1
CDR3: CASSATYEQYF
DNA: TGCGCCAGCAGTGCAACCTACGAGCAGTACTTC

J: TRBJ2-7
length: 14
size: -
D: TRBD1
V: TRBV28
CDR3: CASRRTGDLYEQYF
DNA: TGTGCCAGCAGACGGACAGGGGACCTCTACGAGCAGTACTTC

J: TRBJ1-5
length: 14
size: -
D: TRBD1
V: TRBV7-9
CDR3: CASSLGTVNQPQHF
DNA: TGTGCCAGCAGCCTCGGGACAGTCAATCAGCCCCAGCATTTT

J: TRBJ2-7
length: 12
size: -
D: TRBD1
V: TRBV10-3
CDR3: CAISEQGYEQYF
DNA: TGTGCCATCAGTGAACAGGGGTACGAGCAGTACTTC

J: TRBJ2-1
length: 15
size: -
D: TRBD2
V: TRBV29-1
CDR3: CSVEHGTSVDNEQFF
DNA: TGCAGCGTTGAGCATGGGACTAGCGTGGACAATGAGCAGTTCTTC

J: TRBJ1-1
length: 11
size: -
D: -
V: TRBV29-1
CDR3: CSPRVGEKAFF
DNA: TGCAGCCCCAGGGTCGGAGAGAAAGCTTTCTTT

J: TRBJ2-7
length: 15
size: -
D: -
V: TRBV23-1
CDR3: CASSLKQGHIYEQYF
DNA: TGCGCCAGCAGTCTGAAGCAGGGCCATATATACGAGCAGTACTTC

J: TRBJ1-1
length: 14
size: once
D: -
V: TRBV27
CDR3: CASSLRGRNTEAFF
DNA: TGTGCCAGCAGTTTAAGGGGTCGGAACACTGAAGCTTTCTTT

J: TRBJ2-5
length: 16
size: -
D: TRBD1
V: TRBV25-1
CDR3: CASSEYKGQGGETQYF
DNA: TGTGCCAGCAGTGAATATAAGGGACAGGGAGGGGAGACCCAGTACTTC

J: TRBJ2-3
length: 16
size: -
D: TRBD2
V: TRBV29-1
CDR3: CSGGGLAGAGTDTQYF
DNA: TGCAGCGGGGGCGGACTAGCGGGAGCGGGCACAGATACGCAGTATTTT

J: TRBJ1-1
length: 11
size: -
D: -
V: TRBV23-1
CDR3: CASPGGTEAFF
DNA: TGCGCCAGCCCCGGGGGCACTGAAGCTTTCTTT

J: TRBJ1-2
length: 15
size: -
D: TRBD1
V: TRBV4-3
CDR3: CASSQQESDRFGYPF
DNA: TGCGCCAGCAGCCAGCAGGAGTCGGACAGGTTCGGCTACCCCTTC

J: TRBJ1-2
length: 16
size: once
D: -
V: TRBV9
CDR3: CASSVAQTPRGGGYTF
DNA: TGTGCCAGCAGCGTAGCCCAGACGCCCAGGGGCGGGGGCTACACCTTC

J: TRBJ2-1
length: 16
size: -
D: -
V: TRBV4-3
CDR3: CASSQEFGEPYNEQFF
DNA: TGCGCCAGCAGCCAAGAGTTCGGGGAACCCTACAATGAGCAGTTCTTC

J: TRBJ2-2
length: 17
size: -
D: TRBD2
V: TRBV5-1
CDR3: CASSLAPPRGRNGELFF
DNA: TGCGCCAGCAGCTTGGCCCCGCCCCGCGGGAGGAACGGGGAGCTGTTTTTT

J: TRBJ1-4
length: 14
size: few
D: TRBD1
V: TRBV19
CDR3: CASSPGTGVGKLFF
DNA: TGTGCCAGTAGTCCAGGGACAGGGGTTGGAAAACTGTTTTTT

J: TRBJ2-1
length: 15
size: -
D: -
V: TRBV9
CDR3: CASSVAGVLYNEQFF
DNA: TGTGCCAGCAGCGTAGCCGGGGTCCTCTACAATGAGCAGTTCTTC

J: TRBJ2-3
length: 17
size: -
D: -
V: TRBV4-3
CDR3: CASSQARPGTSTDTQYF
DNA: TGCGCCAGCAGCCAAGCTCGACCCGGGACTAGCACAGATACGCAGTATTTT

J: TRBJ2-7
length: 13
size: -
D: -
V: TRBV5-4
CDR3: CASSADTTYEQYF
DNA: TGTGCCAGCAGCGCGGACACCACCTACGAGCAGTACTTC

J: TRBJ2-1
length: 14
size: -
D: TRBD2
V: TRBV5-1
CDR3: CASRTGLEGDEQFF
DNA: TGCGCCAGCAGGACGGGACTAGAGGGCGATGAGCAGTTCTTC

J: TRBJ2-7
length: 15
size: once
D: -
V: TRBV7-6
CDR3: CASSSLVGQTYEQYF
DNA: TGTGCCAGCAGCTCCTTAGTCGGACAAACCTACGAGCAGTACTTC

J: TRBJ2-4
length: 11
size: -
D: -
V: TRBV7-9
CDR3: CASSARTIQYF
DNA: TGTGCCAGCAGCGCGAGGACTATTCAGTACTTC

J: TRBJ2-2
length: 17
size: once
D: TRBD2
V: TRBV4-2
CDR3: CASSQSGTSGNTGELFF
DNA: TGTGCCAGCAGCCAGAGTGGGACTAGCGGAAACACCGGGGAGCTGTTTTTT

J: TRBJ1-5
length: 15
size: -
D: -
V: TRBV6-5
CDR3: CASSRREGSDQPQHF
DNA: TGTGCCAGCAGCCGCAGGGAAGGGTCGGATCAGCCCCAGCATTTT

J: TRBJ1-5
length: 16
size: -
D: TRBD1
V: TRBV6-1
CDR3: CASSEDRGRANQPQHF
DNA: TGTGCCAGCAGTGAGGACAGGGGCCGAGCAAATCAGCCCCAGCATTTT

J: TRBJ2-3
length: 17
size: -
D: -
V: TRBV19
CDR3: CASSIVGAGAPTDTQYF
DNA: TGTGCCAGTAGTATAGTAGGCGCGGGGGCCCCCACAGATACGCAGTATTTT

J: TRBJ2-2
length: 15
size: -
D: -
V: TRBV29-1
CDR3: CSVVTGITNTGELFF
DNA: TGCAGCGTTGTAACAGGCATAACGAACACCGGGGAGCTGTTTTTT

J: TRBJ2-5
length: 14
size: -
D: TRBD1
V: TRBV11-3
CDR3: CASSRRQGEETQYF
DNA: TGTGCCAGCAGCCGTAGACAGGGAGAAGAGACCCAGTACTTC

J: TRBJ2-3
length: 20
size: -
D: TRBD2
V: TRBV7-8
CDR3: CASSLAQLAGGQWGTDTQYF
DNA: TGTGCCAGCAGCCTAGCCCAGCTAGCGGGGGGGCAGTGGGGCACAGATACGCAGTATTTT

J: TRBJ2-1
length: 16
size: once
D: TRBD2
V: TRBV6-5
CDR3: CASSYSTSGANNEQFF
DNA: TGTGCCAGCAGTTACTCGACTAGCGGGGCCAACAATGAGCAGTTCTTC

J: TRBJ1-1
length: 12
size: -
D: -
V: TRBV28
CDR3: CASSYLRTEAFF
DNA: TGTGCCAGCAGTTATCTCCGCACTGAAGCTTTCTTT

J: TRBJ2-7
length: 16
size: -
D: -
V: TRBV5-1
CDR3: CASSPGGGASRYEQYF
DNA: TGCGCCAGCAGCCCCGGAGGAGGGGCCTCTAGGTACGAGCAGTACTTC

J: TRBJ2-7
length: 13
size: -
D: TRBD1
V: TRBV15
CDR3: CATSKPTGAEQYF
DNA: TGTGCCACCAGCAAGCCGACAGGGGCCGAGCAGTACTTC

J: TRBJ1-5
length: 14
size: -
D: TRBD1
V: TRBV28
CDR3: CASSPRQGNQPQHF
DNA: TGTGCCAGCAGCCCGCGACAGGGGAATCAGCCCCAGCATTTT

J: TRBJ2-3
length: 14
size: -
D: TRBD1
V: TRBV13
CDR3: CASSKDRAADTQYF
DNA: TGTGCCAGCAGCAAGGACAGGGCGGCAGATACGCAGTATTTT

J: TRBJ1-2
length: 13
size: -
D: TRBD1
V: TRBV6-5
CDR3: CASSYTTGVGYTF
DNA: TGTGCCAGCAGTTACACGACAGGGGTCGGCTACACCTTC

J: TRBJ2-7
length: 12
size: -
D: TRBD1
V: TRBV28
CDR3: CASSTTGYEQYF
DNA: TGTGCCAGCAGTACGACAGGGTACGAGCAGTACTTC

J: TRBJ2-6
length: 18
size: -
D: TRBD1
V: TRBV28
CDR3: CASSSPTGALSGANVLTF
DNA: TGTGCCAGCAGTTCCCCCACAGGGGCGCTCTCTGGGGCCAACGTCCTGACTTTC

J: TRBJ1-2
length: 13
size: -
D: TRBD1
V: TRBV28
CDR3: CASSSRTGLGYTF
DNA: TGTGCCAGCAGTTCCAGGACAGGGCTTGGCTACACCTTC

J: TRBJ1-1
length: 13
size: few
D: TRBD1
V: TRBV6-5
CDR3: CASSPTGDTEAFF
DNA: TGTGCCAGCAGTCCCACAGGGGACACTGAAGCTTTCTTT

J: TRBJ2-3
length: 13
size: -
D: -
V: TRBV2
CDR3: CASRILRTDTQYF
DNA: TGTGCCAGCAGGATACTTCGCACAGATACGCAGTATTTT